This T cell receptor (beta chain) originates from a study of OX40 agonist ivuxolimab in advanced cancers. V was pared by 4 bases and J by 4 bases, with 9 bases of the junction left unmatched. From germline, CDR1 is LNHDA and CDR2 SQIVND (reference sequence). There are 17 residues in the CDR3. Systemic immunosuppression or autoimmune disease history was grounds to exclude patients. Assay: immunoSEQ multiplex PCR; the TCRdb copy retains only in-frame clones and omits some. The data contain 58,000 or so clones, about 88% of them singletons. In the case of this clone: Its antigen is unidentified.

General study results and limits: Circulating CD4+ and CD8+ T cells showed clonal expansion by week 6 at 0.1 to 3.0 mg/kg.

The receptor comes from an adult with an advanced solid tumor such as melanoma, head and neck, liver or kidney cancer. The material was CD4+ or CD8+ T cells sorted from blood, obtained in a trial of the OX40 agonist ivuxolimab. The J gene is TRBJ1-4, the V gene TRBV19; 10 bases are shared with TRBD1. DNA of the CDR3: TGTGCCAGTAGTACCCCGGGACAGGGGTTACTTAATGAAAAACTGTTTTTT. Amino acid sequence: CASSTPGQGLLNEKLFF.